This is a list of T cell receptor beta chains from one sample in a study of blood T cell repertoires in COVID-19. The method was immunoSEQ multiplex PCR; TCRdb's version includes in-frame clones alone and lacks a portion of them. The sample records 50,000 to 75,000 clones, around 73% being singletons. Sample: peripheral blood. These receptors all come from an older man with active or convalescent COVID-19. Each CDR3 is given without its conserved first and last residue.

ASSPQGFNEKLF	TRBV6-5	12
ASSRTSRDSSMGYGYT	TRBV7-2	16
ASSEAGLREDTQY	TRBV2	13
ATSAAAAGVSDIQY	TRBV24-1	14
ASSRLSTGELF	TRBV18	11
ASSLAQLGGTEAF	TRBV7-9	13
ASSPALTSGAADTQY	TRBV5-1	15
ASSPPPAGLEGELF	TRBV7-2	14
ASSVVAADTQY	TRBV9	11
ASSLAGWIGETQY	TRBV7-3	13
AISEGGGRDEQF	TRBV10-3	12
ASSFDRANYGYT	TRBV5-8	12
ATSERGEEGRSYEQY	TRBV24-1	15
ASSWGTGGNTIY	TRBV28	12
ASSLTGQQQY	TRBV11-3	10
ASRETDTNIEKLF	TRBV19	13
ASSLSSVQPQH	TRBV27	11
ASSLTGTGWDQPQH	TRBV27	14
ASSGGRDRVTEAF	TRBV7-9	13
SVDSPYGYT	TRBV29-1	9
ASRGASNQPQH	TRBV28	11
ARQNTGTHNSPLH	TRBV19	13
ASSYLGGGQETQY	TRBV7-7	13
ASSGTGGTEAF	TRBV21-1	11
ASSRSGTSYNEQF	TRBV6-2/TRBV6-3	13
ASSLKQGGNQPQH	TRBV2	13
ASSRLAGADEQF	TRBV6-5	12
ASSLEQTSGSGSYEQY	TRBV4-3	16
ASSQRESETQY	TRBV18	11
ASRSGSRQETQY	TRBV6-5	12
ASSLTGNEQY	TRBV19	10
ASSFSGSSYEQY	TRBV5-1	12
ASRLPGHGYSYNSPLH	TRBV11-3	16
AWAKGLGAVTQY	TRBV30	12
ASSLGSKETQY	TRBV28	11
ASSSTQGARETQY	TRBV11-2	13
ASSRRPGAGNTIY	TRBV6-5	13
ASSRPTGTGELF	TRBV7-6	12
ASSLSSRRLAGVYEQY	TRBV27	16
ASSQEPDGGSYEQY	TRBV4-2	14
ASSRDRDEKLF	TRBV18	11
ASSLRDGRDTQY	TRBV7-3	12
ASTRDRLVTYGYT	TRBV6-5	13
ASSYRANEKLF	TRBV6-2/TRBV6-3	11
ATSSAGVGGYT	TRBV15	11
ASSPPGLAGHEQY	TRBV11-3	13
ASSSGLAGYNEQF	TRBV6-6	13
ASTPTQFHYGYT	TRBV19	12
ASTTGTSGSTDTQY	TRBV3-1/TRBV3-2	14
ASSYRDRGNQPQH	TRBV19	13
ASSVGDYTGELF	TRBV9	12
ASSLRTSGGLSYEQY	TRBV4-1	15
ASSPSPGQGLIDSETQY	TRBV7-9	17
ASRTAGTDQRGGYT	TRBV4-1	14
ASSEAGAYSNQPQH	TRBV6-1	14
ASGSGGFTDTQY	TRBV2	12